These T cell receptor beta chains were read from a single sample in a study of blood T cells in healthy people across ages. TCRdb re-called the 5' RACE reads with MiXCR, one entry per CDR3 protein. In the table there are some 1.8 million distinct CDR3 sequences, roughly two fifths of which are singletons. The sequenced sample was blood. These receptors came from a human donor in good health. Both conserved end residues are part of each CDR3. A D gene is named only where the DNA matches it firmly. Size is omitted from some rows. Given values are once, few, many or a class for expanded clones.

V gene,D gene,J gene,clone size,CDR3 protein,CDR3 DNA
TRBV3-1,TRBD1,TRBJ2-6,.,CASSRTPGQVSGANVLTF,TGTGCCAGCAGCCGCACTCCGGGACAGGTGTCTGGGGCCAACGTCCTGACTTTC
TRBV28,.,TRBJ2-7,few,CASSLLAGNYEQYF,TGTGCCAGCAGTTTACTGGCGGGGAACTACGAGCAGTACTTC
TRBV20-1,TRBD2,TRBJ2-7,.,CSATGTRFYEQYF,TGCAGTGCCACCGGGACTAGATTCTACGAGCAGTACTTC
TRBV20-1,.,TRBJ1-4,.,CSARDLGLFF,TGCAGTGCTAGAGATCTAGGACTGTTTTTT
TRBV12-3/TRBV12-4,TRBD1,TRBJ2-7,.,CASSSFGTGFYEQYF,TGTGCCAGCAGCTCCTTTGGGACAGGGTTCTACGAGCAGTACTTC
TRBV24-1,.,TRBJ2-7,.,CATSDLHEQYF,TGTGCCACCAGTGATTTGCACGAGCAGTACTTC
TRBV20-1,.,TRBJ2-7,.,CSARDLMKAYEQYF,TGCAGTGCTAGAGACCTTATGAAGGCCTACGAGCAGTACTTC
TRBV7-2,.,TRBJ1-6,.,CASSSVPQGNYNSPLHF,TGTGCCAGCAGCTCGGTTCCTCAGGGAAACTATAATTCACCCCTCCACTTT
TRBV6-6,.,TRBJ1-4,few,CASNSPAGPTNEKLFF,TGTGCCAGCAACTCCCCGGCAGGACCAACTAATGAAAAACTGTTTTTT
TRBV11-3,TRBD1,TRBJ2-5,few,CASSPGTGVEWVTQYF,TGTGCCAGCAGCCCCGGGACAGGGGTGGAGTGGGTGACCCAGTACTTC
TRBV6-6,.,TRBJ2-7,.,CASSYLERLSYEQYF,TGTGCCAGCAGTTACCTTGAGAGGCTCTCCTACGAGCAGTACTTC
TRBV29-1,TRBD1,TRBJ1-2,.,CSVAPTGHLNYGYTF,TGCAGCGTAGCCCCGACAGGGCATTTAAACTATGGCTACACCTTC
TRBV3-1,.,TRBJ2-5,.,CASSHRDWYQETQYF,TGTGCCAGCAGCCATCGGGACTGGTACCAAGAGACCCAGTACTTC
TRBV29-1,.,TRBJ1-2,.,CSAYDRRGYLGGYTF,TGCAGCGCCTACGACAGGCGCGGGTATCTCGGTGGCTACACCTTC
TRBV7-9,.,TRBJ2-7,.,CASSSEPGRSYEQYF,TGTGCCAGCAGCTCAGAGCCAGGAAGATCCTACGAGCAGTACTTC
TRBV27,.,TRBJ1-2,.,CASTQEFCYTF,TGTGCCAGCACTCAAGAATTCTGCTACACCTTC
TRBV27,TRBD1,TRBJ2-7,few,CASSHGTGETYEQYF,TGTGCCAGCAGCCACGGGACAGGGGAAACCTACGAGCAGTACTTC
TRBV6-4,TRBD2,TRBJ2-7,.,CASSVAGGGTYEQYF,TGTGCCAGCAGTGTAGCGGGGGGCGGCACCTACGAGCAGTACTTC
TRBV7-6,.,TRBJ2-3,.,CASSLAPFRTDTQYF,TGTGCCAGCAGCTTAGCCCCCTTTAGAACAGATACGCAGTATTTT
TRBV5-6,TRBD2,TRBJ2-1,.,CASSPLGRGDSNEQFF,TGTGCCAGCAGCCCGCTGGGGCGGGGGGACTCCAATGAGCAGTTCTTC
TRBV5-6,.,TRBJ2-5,.,CASSLVYSRETQYF,TGTGCCAGCAGCTTGGTTTACAGTCGAGAGACCCAGTACTTC
TRBV28,.,TRBJ2-7,few,CASIPGTGPFYEQYF,TGTGCCAGCATCCCGGGCACAGGCCCTTTCTACGAGCAGTACTTC
TRBV11-2,.,TRBJ2-7,.,CASSPLDHEQYF,TGTGCCAGCAGCCCCTTAGATCACGAGCAGTACTTC
TRBV11-2,.,TRBJ2-5,.,CADSPFGGRETQYF,TGTGCCGATAGCCCTTTTGGGGGTCGAGAGACCCAGTACTTC
TRBV6-5,.,TRBJ2-6,many,CASTLLASGANVLTF,TGTGCCAGCACCCTCTTGGCCTCTGGGGCCAACGTCCTGACTTTC
TRBV4-3,.,TRBJ2-7,few,CASSQAPDGEDYEQYF,TGCGCCAGCAGCCAAGCCCCGGACGGGGAAGACTACGAGCAGTACTTC
TRBV7-2,.,TRBJ2-1,.,CASSLWTGNEQFF,TGTGCCAGCAGCTTATGGACGGGCAATGAGCAGTTCTTC
TRBV5-6,.,TRBJ2-3,.,CASSFGSPRPDTQYF,TGTGCCAGCAGCTTTGGCAGCCCAAGGCCAGATACGCAGTATTTT
TRBV9,.,TRBJ1-5,few,CASSPTGLWDQPQHF,TGTGCCAGCAGCCCCACCGGCCTGTGGGATCAGCCCCAGCATTTT
TRBV7-9,.,TRBJ2-1,.,CASSFLDRDEQFF,TGTGCCAGCAGCTTTTTAGACAGAGATGAGCAGTTCTTC
TRBV7-9,TRBD2,TRBJ2-3,.,CASSWGSGEHTQYF,TGTGCCAGCAGCTGGGGTAGCGGGGAACATACGCAGTATTTT
TRBV6-1,TRBD1,TRBJ2-1,.,CASSEDSGQGFHNEQFF,TGTGCCAGCAGTGAAGATAGCGGACAGGGGTTCCACAATGAGCAGTTCTTC
TRBV2,TRBD1,TRBJ2-5,.,CASSLDRDDPKQETQYF,TGTGCCAGCAGTCTCGACAGGGACGACCCTAAACAAGAGACCCAGTACTTC
TRBV7-2,TRBD1,TRBJ1-4,.,CASSFAGTGDEKLFF,TGTGCCAGCAGCTTCGCCGGGACAGGGGATGAAAAACTGTTTTTT
TRBV20-1,.,TRBJ2-1,.,CSARRGEHYEQFF,TGCAGTGCGCGGCGGGGAGAACACTACGAGCAGTTCTTC
TRBV7-2,.,TRBJ2-1,.,CASAPLGAGYNEQFF,TGTGCCAGCGCCCCCTTGGGGGCAGGTTACAATGAGCAGTTCTTC
TRBV7-2,.,TRBJ2-3,.,CASSPRVPTQYF,TGTGCCAGCAGCCCCAGGGTCCCAACGCAGTATTTT